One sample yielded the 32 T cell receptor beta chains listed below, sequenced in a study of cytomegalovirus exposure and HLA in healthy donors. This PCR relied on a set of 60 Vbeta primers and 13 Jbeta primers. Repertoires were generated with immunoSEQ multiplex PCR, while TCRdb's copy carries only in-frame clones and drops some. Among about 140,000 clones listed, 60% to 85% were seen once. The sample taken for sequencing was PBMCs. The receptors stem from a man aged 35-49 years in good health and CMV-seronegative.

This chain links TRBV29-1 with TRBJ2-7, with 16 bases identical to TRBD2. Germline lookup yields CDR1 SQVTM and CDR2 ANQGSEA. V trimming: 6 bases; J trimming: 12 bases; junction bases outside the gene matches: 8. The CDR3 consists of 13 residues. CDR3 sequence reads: CSVITGLAGGRYF. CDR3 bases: TGCAGCGTCATCACGGGACTAGCGGGAGGGCGGTACTTC.

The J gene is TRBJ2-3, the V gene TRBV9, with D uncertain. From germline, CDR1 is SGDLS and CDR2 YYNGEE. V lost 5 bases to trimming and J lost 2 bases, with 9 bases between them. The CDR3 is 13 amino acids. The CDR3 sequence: CASSRFVTDTQYF. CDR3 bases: TGTGCCAGCAGTCGGTTTGTCACAGATACGCAGTATTTT.

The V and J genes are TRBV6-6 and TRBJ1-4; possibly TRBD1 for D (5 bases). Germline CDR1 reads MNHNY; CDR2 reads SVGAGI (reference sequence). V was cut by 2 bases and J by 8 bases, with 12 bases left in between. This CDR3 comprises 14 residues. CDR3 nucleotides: TGTGCCAGCAGTTACAGCAGGGCCCTCGAAAAACTGTTTTTT. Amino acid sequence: CASSYSRALEKLFF.

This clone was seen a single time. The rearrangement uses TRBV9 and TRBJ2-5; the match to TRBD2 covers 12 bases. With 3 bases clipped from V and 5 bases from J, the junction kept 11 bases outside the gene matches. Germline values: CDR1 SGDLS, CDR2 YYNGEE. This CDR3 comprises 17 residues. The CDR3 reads CASSESLAGGRGETQYF. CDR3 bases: TGTGCCAGCAGCGAATCCCTAGCGGGGGGGCGGGGTGAGACCCAGTACTTC.

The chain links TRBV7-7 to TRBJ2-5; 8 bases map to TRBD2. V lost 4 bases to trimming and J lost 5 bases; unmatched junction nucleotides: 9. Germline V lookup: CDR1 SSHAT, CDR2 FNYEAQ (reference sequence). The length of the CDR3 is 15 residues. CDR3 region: CASSSGLEVGETQYF. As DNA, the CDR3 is TGTGCCAGCAGCTCGGGACTAGAGGTGGGGGAGACCCAGTACTTC.

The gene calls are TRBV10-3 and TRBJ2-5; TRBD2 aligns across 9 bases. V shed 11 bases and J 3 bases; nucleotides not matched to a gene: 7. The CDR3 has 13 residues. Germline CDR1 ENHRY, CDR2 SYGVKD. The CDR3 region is CASRLAAEETQYF. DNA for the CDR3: TGTGCCTCCCGACTAGCGGCAGAAGAGACCCAGTACTTC.

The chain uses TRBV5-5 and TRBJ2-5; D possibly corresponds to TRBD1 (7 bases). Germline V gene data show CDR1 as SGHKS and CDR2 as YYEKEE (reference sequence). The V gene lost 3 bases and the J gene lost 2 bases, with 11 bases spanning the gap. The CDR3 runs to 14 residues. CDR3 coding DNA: TGTGCCAGCAGCTGGGGGGACAGACAAGAGACCCAGTACTTC. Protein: CASSWGDRQETQYF.

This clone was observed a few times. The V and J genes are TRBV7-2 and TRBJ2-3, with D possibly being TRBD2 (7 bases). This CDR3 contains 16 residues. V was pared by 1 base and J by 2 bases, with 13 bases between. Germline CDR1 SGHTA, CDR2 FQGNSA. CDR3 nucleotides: TGTGCCAGCAGCTTAGTAAGGGCGGGGGCCACAGATACGCAGTATTTT. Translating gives CASSLVRAGATDTQYF.

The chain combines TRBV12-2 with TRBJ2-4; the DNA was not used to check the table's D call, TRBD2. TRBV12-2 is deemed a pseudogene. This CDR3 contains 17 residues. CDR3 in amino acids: CASRLPPELVAKNIQYF. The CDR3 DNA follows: TGTGCAAGTCGCTTACCACCGGAGTTGGTAGCCAAAAACATTCAGTACTTC.

Here the CDR3 reads CASSPPTGAGETQYF. CDR3 coding DNA: TGTGCCAGCAGCCCTCCGACAGGGGCGGGAGAGACCCAGTACTTC. The rearrangement joins TRBV6-5 to TRBJ2-5; TRBD1 matches 8 bases. The trim removed 6 bases at V and 4 bases at J, leaving 10 bases unmatched. CDR1 and CDR2 (germline): MNHEY, SVGAGI. This CDR3 contains 15 residues.

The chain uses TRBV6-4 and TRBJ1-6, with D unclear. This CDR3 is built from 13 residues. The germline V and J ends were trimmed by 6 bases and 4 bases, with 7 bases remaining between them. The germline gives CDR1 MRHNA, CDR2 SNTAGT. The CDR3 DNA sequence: TGTGCCAGCAGCCAGGAATATAATTCACCCCTCCACTTT. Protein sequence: CASSQEYNSPLHF.

The CDR3: CASTPGIYSGNTIYF. CDR3 DNA: TGTGCCAGCACTCCGGGTATTTACTCTGGAAACACCATATATTTT. This chain links TRBV6-1 with TRBJ1-3, with D unclear. Germline values: CDR1 MNHNS, CDR2 SASEGT. The ends were cut back, 7 bases at V and 0 bases at J, with 13 bases in the middle. The CDR3 runs to 15 residues.

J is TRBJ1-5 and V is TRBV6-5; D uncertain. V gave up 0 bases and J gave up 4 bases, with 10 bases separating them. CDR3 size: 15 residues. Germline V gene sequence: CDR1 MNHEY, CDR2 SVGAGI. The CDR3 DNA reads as TGTGCCAGCAGTTACTCGCCAGCGGGGAATCAGCCCCAGCATTTT. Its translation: CASSYSPAGNQPQHF.

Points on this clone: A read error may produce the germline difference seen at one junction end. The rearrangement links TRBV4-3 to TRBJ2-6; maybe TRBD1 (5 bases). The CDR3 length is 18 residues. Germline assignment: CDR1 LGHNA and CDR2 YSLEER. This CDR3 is CASSQDGLSLSGANGLTF. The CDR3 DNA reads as TGCGCCAGCAGCCAAGATGGCCTTAGCCTCTCTGGGGCCAACGGCCTGACTTTC.

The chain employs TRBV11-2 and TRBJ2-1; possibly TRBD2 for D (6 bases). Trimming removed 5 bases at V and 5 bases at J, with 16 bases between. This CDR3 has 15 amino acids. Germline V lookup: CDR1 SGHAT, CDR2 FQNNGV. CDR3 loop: CASSAFRTMDNEQFF. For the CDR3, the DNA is TGTGCCAGCAGCGCCTTTCGGACTATGGACAATGAGCAGTTCTTC.

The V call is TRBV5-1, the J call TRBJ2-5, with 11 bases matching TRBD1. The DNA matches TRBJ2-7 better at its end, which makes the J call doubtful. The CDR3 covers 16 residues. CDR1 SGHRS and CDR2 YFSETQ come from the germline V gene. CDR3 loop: CASSLQGQGGIYEQYF. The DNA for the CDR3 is TGCGCCAGCAGCTTGCAGGGACAGGGGGGGATCTACGAGCAGTACTTC.

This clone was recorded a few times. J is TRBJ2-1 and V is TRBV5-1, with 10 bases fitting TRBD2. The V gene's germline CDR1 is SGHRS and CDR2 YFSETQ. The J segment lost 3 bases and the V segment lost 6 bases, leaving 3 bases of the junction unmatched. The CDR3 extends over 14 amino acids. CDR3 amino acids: CASTASGGYNEQFF. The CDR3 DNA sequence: TGCGCCAGCACGGCTAGCGGGGGCTACAATGAGCAGTTCTTC.

CDR3 sequence (DNA): TGTGCCAGCAGTGAATTTGGCGGTGAAGCTTTCTTT. Translating it yields CASSEFGGEAFF. The V call is TRBV6-1, the J call TRBJ1-1, with no clear D. The CDR3 runs to 12 residues. Germline CDR1 is MNHNS and CDR2 is SASEGT. V gave up 2 bases and J gave up 7 bases, with 8 bases separating them.

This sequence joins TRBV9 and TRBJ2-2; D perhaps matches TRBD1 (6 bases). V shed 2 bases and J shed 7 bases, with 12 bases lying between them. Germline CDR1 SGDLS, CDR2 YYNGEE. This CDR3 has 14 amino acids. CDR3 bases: TGTGCCAGCAGCGTGGGACAATTGGGCGGGGAGCTGTTTTTT. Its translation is CASSVGQLGGELFF.

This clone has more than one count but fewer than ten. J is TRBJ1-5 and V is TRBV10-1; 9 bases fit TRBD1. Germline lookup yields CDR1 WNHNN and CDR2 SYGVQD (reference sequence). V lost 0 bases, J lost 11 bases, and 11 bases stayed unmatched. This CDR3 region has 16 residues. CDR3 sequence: CASSESTGQGLVSQHF. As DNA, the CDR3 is TGCGCCAGCAGTGAGTCGACCGGACAGGGGCTGGTGTCCCAGCATTTT.

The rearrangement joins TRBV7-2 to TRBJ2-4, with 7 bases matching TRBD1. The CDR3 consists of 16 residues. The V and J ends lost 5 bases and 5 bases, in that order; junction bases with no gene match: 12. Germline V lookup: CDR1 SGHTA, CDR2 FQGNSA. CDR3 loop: CASSDQTRDSENIQYF. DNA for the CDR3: TGTGCCAGCAGCGACCAGACCCGGGACAGTGAAAACATTCAGTACTTC.

CDR3 nucleotides: TGTGCCAGCAGCTTAAGCACTAGCGGGGTTGAAGAGACCCAGTACTTC. Translating it yields CASSLSTSGVEETQYF. The chain joins TRBV7-9 to TRBJ2-5; 10 bases line up with TRBD2. Germline CDR1 is SEHNR and CDR2 is FQNEAQ (reference sequence). The CDR3 contains 16 residues. Trimming at V came to 2 bases and at J to 3 bases, leaving 6 bases not matched to a gene.

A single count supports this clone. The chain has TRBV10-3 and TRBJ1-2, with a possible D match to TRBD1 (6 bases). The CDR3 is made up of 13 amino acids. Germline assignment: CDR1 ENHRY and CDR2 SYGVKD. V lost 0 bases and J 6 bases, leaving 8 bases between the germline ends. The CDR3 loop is CAISESQGHGYTF. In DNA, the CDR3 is TGTGCCATCAGTGAGTCACAGGGCCATGGCTACACCTTC.

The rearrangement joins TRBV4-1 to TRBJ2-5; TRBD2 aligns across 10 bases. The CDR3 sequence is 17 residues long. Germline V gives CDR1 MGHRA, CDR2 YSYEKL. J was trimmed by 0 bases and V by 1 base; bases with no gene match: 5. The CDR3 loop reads CASSQGGAGGDQETQYF. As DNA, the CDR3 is TGCGCCAGCAGCCAAGGAGGAGCGGGAGGGGACCAAGAGACCCAGTACTTC.

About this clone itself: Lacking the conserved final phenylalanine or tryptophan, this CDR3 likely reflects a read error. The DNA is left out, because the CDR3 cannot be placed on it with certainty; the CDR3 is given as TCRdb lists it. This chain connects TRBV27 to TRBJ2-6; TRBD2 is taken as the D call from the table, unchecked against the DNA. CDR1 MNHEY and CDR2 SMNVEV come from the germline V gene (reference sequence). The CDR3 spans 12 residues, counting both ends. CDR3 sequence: CASSFRRLAGAR.

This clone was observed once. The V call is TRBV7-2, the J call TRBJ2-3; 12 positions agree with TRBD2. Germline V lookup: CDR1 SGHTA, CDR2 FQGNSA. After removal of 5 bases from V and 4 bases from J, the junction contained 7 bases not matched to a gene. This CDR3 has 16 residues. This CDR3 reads CASSPTSGRWSDTQYF. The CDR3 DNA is TGTGCCAGCAGCCCGACTAGCGGGAGATGGTCAGATACGCAGTATTTT.

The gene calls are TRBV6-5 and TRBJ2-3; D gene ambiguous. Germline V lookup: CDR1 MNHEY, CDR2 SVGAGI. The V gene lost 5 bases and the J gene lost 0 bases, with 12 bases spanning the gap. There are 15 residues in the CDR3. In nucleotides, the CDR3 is TGTGCCAGCAGTATCACGGGTGGGAGCACAGATACGCAGTATTTT. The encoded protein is CASSITGGSTDTQYF.

CDR3 in DNA: TGTGCCAGCAGCGCCCATCGACAGCTACCCGTAGATGGCTACACCTTC. This gives the protein CASSAHRQLPVDGYTF. The rearrangement links TRBV7-9 to TRBJ1-2; D perhaps matches TRBD1 (5 bases). Germline values: CDR1 SEHNR, CDR2 FQNEAQ (reference sequence). V lost 5 bases and J lost 6, with 22 bases in between. This CDR3 contains 16 residues.

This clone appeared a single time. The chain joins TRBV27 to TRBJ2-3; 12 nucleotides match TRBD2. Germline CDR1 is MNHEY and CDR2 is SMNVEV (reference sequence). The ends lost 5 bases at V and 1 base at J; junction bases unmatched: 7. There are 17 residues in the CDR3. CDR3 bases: TGTGCCAGCAGTCCTCTAGCGGGGGGGCCGGGCACAGATACGCAGTATTTT. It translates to CASSPLAGGPGTDTQYF.

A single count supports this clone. The CDR3 spells CASSDPVSYEQYF. The CDR3 DNA is TGTGCCAGCAGTGATCCAGTTTCCTACGAGCAGTACTTC. V and J are TRBV25-1 and TRBJ2-7; D is unresolved. The V gene's germline CDR1 is MGHDK and CDR2 SYGVNS. The CDR3 contains 13 residues. The ends were cut back, 3 bases at V and 1 base at J, with 7 bases in the middle.

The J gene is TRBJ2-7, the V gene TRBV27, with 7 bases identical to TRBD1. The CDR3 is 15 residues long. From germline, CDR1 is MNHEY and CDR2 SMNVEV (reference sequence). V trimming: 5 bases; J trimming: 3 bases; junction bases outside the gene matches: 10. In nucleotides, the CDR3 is TGTGCCAGCAGTCGCCGGGACAGTCCCTTCTACGAGCAGTACTTC. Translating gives CASSRRDSPFYEQYF.

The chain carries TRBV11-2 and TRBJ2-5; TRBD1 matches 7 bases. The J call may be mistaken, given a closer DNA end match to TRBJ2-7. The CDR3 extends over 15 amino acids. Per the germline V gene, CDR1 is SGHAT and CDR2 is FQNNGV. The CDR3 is CASSLQGVVDYEQYF. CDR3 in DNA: TGTGCCAGCAGCTTGCAGGGGGTAGTGGACTACGAGCAGTACTTC.